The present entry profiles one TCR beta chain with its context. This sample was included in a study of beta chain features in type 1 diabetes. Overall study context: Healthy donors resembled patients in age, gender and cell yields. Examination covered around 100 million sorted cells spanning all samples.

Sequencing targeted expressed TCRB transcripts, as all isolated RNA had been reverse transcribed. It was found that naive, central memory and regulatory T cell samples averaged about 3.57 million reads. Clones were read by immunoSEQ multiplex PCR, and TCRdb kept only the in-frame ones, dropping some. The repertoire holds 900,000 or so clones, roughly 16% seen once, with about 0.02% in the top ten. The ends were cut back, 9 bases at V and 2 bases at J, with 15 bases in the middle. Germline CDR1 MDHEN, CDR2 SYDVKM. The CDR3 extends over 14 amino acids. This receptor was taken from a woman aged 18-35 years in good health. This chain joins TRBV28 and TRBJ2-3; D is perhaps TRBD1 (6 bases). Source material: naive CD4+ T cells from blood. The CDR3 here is CASVRDIPTDTQYF. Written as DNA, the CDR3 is TGTGCCAGTGTCCGGGACATTCCCACAGATACGCAGTATTTT.